This TCR beta chain came from a study of ipilimumab plus nivolumab after autologous stem cell transplantation. Across the whole study: Median doses per patient: a few ipilimumab, under 10 nivolumab. The DLBCL group included primary refractory and relapsed cases.

Study-wide results and caveats: Authors suggest TCR repertoire, Treg phenotype and gut microbiota support further study.

The table lists this clone with a count of one. Its cognate antigen is unknown. The method was immunoSEQ multiplex PCR; TCRdb's version includes in-frame clones alone and lacks a portion of them. The sample records 15,000 to 20,000 clones, 65% to 85% being singletons. This CDR3 spans 15 amino acids. Trimming pared 3 bases from V and 0 bases from J, leaving 11 bases between. Germline CDR1 and CDR2: SGHDT and YYEEEE. The source of this sequence is a male donor with diffuse large B-cell lymphoma. Specimen: PBMCs, collected in a trial of ipilimumab plus nivolumab as post-transplant consolidation. The rearrangement joins TRBV5-6 to TRBJ2-3; no firm D call. CDR3 amino acids: CASSSPTFSTDTQYF. In DNA form, the CDR3 reads TGTGCCAGCAGCTCCCCCACCTTTAGCACAGATACGCAGTATTTT.